The clone carrying this TCR beta chain was seen a few times. These data come from a study of blood T cells in healthy people across ages. Germline V gene lookup returns CDR1 MNHEY and CDR2 SVGEGT. V lost 2 bases and J 7 bases, leaving 6 bases between the germline ends. The CDR3 has 12 residues. The use of a sample-barcoded 5' primer and a J-beta primer mix characterized a second PCR of roughly 6 to 11 cycles. Each cDNA molecule received a tag from a template-switch adaptor that had 12 random nucleotides. TCRdb itself ran the 5' RACE reads through MiXCR, one entry per CDR3 protein. The sample consists of roughly 930,000 distinct CDR3 sequences, around 48% of them appearing once.

The TCR sequence derives from a young man in good health. The chain joins TRBV6-2 or TRBV6-3 to TRBJ1-5; no clear D gene. The sample consisted of blood. DNA for the CDR3: TGTGCCAGCAGTTACCCGGGGCAGCCCCAGCATTTT. This translates into CASSYPGQPQHF.